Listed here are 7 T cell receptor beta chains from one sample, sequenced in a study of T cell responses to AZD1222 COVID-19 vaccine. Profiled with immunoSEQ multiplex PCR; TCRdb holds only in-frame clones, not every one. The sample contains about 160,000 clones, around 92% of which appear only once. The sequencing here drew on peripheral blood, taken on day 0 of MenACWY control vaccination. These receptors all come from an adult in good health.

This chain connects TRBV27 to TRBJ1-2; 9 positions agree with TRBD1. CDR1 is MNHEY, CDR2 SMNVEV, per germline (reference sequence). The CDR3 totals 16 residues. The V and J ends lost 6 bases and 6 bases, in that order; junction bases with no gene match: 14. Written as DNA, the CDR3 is TGTGCCAGCAGAGATTCGACAGGGGGGCGTAATGATGGCTACACCTTC. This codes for CASRDSTGGRNDGYTF.

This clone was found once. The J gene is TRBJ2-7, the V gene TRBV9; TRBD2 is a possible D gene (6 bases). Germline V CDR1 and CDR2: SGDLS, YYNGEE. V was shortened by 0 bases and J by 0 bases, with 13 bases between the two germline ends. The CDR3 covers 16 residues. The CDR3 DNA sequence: TGTGCCAGCAGCGTAGCCCACGGGAGTAGCTCCTACGAGCAGTACTTC. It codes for CASSVAHGSSSYEQYF.

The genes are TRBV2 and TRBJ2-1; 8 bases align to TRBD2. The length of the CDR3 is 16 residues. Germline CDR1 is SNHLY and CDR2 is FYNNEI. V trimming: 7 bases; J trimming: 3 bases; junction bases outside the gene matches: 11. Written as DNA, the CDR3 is TGTGCCAGCACTGGGAGGGCTAGCGGGCTCTACAATGAGCAGTTCTTC. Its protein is CASTGRASGLYNEQFF.

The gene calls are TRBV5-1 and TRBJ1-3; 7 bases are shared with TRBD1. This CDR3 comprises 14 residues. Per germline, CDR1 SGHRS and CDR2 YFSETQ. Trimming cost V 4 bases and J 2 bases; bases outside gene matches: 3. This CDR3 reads CASSAQGAGNTIYF. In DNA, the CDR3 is TGCGCCAGCAGCGCCCAGGGGGCTGGAAACACCATATATTTT.

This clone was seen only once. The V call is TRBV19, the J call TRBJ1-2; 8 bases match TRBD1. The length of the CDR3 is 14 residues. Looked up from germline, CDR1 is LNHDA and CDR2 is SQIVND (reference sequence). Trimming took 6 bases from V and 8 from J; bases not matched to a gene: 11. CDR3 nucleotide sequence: TGTGCCAGTAGCAGACAGGGGACGACGCCCGGCTACACCTTC. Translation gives CASSRQGTTPGYTF.

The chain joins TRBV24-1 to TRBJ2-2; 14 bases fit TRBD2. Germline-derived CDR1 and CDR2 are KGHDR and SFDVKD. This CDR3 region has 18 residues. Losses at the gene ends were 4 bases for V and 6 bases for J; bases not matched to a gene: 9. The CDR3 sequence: CATSDRGLAGVIAGELFF. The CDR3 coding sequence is TGTGCCACCAGTGACCGGGGACTAGCGGGAGTTATCGCCGGGGAGCTGTTTTTT.

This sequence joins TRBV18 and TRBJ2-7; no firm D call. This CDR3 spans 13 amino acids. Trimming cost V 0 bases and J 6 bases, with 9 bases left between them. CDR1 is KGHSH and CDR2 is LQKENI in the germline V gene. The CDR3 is CASSPPTRAEQYF. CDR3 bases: TGTGCCAGCTCACCACCTACCCGGGCCGAGCAGTACTTC.